This TCR beta chain was observed in a study of blood T cell repertoires in COVID-19. Background on the study: T cells, B-cell-depleted T cells, or PBMCs supplied cDNA or gDNA.

The CDR3 spans 13 residues. Trimming removed 6 bases from V and 0 bases from J, with 11 bases in between. CDR1 SQVTM and CDR2 ANQGSEA come from the germline V gene. Source study methods: Amplifying reference gene primers gave estimates of nucleated cell counts. Profiled with immunoSEQ multiplex PCR; TCRdb holds only in-frame clones, not every one. V and J calls and clone size are those listed in that table; D and trimming were worked out from the DNA. The table lists approximately 220,000 clones, 65% to 85% of them singletons. This chain uses TRBV29-1 with TRBJ1-2; no firm D call. The receptor's source is a woman between 50 and 59 years old with acute or convalescent COVID-19. Sequenced input: peripheral blood. DNA of the CDR3: TGCAGCGTGACGGGAGCTGCTAACTATGGCTACACCTTC. Translated, it gives CSVTGAANYGYTF.